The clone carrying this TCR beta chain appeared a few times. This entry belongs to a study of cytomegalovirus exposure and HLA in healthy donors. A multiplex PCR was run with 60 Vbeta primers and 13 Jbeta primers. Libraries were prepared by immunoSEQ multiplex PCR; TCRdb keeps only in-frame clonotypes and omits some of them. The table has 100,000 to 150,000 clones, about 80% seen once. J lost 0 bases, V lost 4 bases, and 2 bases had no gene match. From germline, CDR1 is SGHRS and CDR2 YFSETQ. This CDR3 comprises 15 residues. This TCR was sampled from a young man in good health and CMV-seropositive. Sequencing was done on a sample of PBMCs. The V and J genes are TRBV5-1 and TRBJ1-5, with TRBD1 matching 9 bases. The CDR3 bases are TGCGCCAGCAGCCTGGGACAGGGTAGCAATCAGCCCCAGCATTTT. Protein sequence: CASSLGQGSNQPQHF. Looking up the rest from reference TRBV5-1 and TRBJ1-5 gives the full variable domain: KAGVTQTPRYLIKTRGQQVTLSCSPISGHRSVSWYQQTPGQGLQFLFEYFSETQRNKGNFPGRFSGRQFSNSRSEMNVSTLELGDSALYLCASSLGQGSNQPQHFGDGTRLSIL.